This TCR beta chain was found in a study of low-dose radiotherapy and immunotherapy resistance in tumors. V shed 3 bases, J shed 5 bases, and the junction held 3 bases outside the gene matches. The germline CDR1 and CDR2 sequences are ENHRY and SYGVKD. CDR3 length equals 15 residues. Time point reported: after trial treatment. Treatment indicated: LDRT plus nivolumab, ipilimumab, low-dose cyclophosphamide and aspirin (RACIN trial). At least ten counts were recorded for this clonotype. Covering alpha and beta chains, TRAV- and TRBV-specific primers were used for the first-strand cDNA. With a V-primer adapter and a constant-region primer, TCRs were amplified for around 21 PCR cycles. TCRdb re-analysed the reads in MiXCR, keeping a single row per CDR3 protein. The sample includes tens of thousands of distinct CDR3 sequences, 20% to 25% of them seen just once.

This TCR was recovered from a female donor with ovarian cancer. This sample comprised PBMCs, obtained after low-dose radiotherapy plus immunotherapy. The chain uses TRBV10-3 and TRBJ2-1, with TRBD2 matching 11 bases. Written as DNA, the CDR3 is TGTGCCATCAGTGAAGGGACTAGCGGCCACAATGAGCAGTTCTTC. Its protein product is CAISEGTSGHNEQFF.